The 12 T cell receptor beta chains given below trace back to one sample, sequenced in a study of blood T cell repertoires in COVID-19. Sequenced by immunoSEQ multiplex PCR; TCRdb stores in-frame clones only, minus some. Of 200,000 to 250,000 clones listed, around 84% are singletons. The sequenced material came from PBMCs or T cells enriched from blood (not recorded which). The receptors come from a woman aged 40-49 years who had recovered from COVID-19.

CDR3: CASSKEREGLVFSDEQFF. The CDR3 coding sequence is TGTGCCAGCAGCAAGGAGCGGGAGGGCCTCGTATTTTCGGATGAGCAGTTCTTC. The rearrangement joins TRBV21-1 to TRBJ2-1; the D segment call TRBD2 is taken from the table without a DNA check. TRBV21-1 represents a pseudogene. The CDR3 is 18 residues long.

CDR3 residues: CSASGGYADTQYF. As DNA, the CDR3 is TGCAGTGCTAGTGGCGGCTACGCAGATACGCAGTATTTT. This chain connects TRBV20-1 to TRBJ2-3; no clear D. Germline CDR1 DFQATT, CDR2 SNEGSKA (reference sequence). CDR3 length equals 13 residues. Trimming pared 3 bases from V and 4 bases from J, leaving 11 bases between.

V and J are TRBV5-1 and TRBJ1-4, with 7 bases matching TRBD1. This CDR3 comprises 14 residues. The germline V gene has CDR1 SGHRS and CDR2 YFSETQ. Trimming cost V 5 bases and J 8 bases; bases outside gene matches: 9. The CDR3 nucleotides read TGCGCCAGCAGTAGTACGACAGGGAACGAAAAACTGTTTTTT. Translating it yields CASSSTTGNEKLFF.

The genes are TRBV9 and TRBJ2-1; 11 nucleotides line up with TRBD2. The CDR3 extends over 15 amino acids. Germline-derived CDR1 and CDR2 are SGDLS and YYNGEE. Trimming took 0 bases from V and 9 from J; bases not matched to a gene: 5. The CDR3 sequence: CASSVVLAGGSEQFF. The CDR3 nucleotides read TGTGCCAGCAGCGTAGTTCTAGCGGGAGGAAGTGAGCAGTTCTTC.

This clone showed up just once. The chain links TRBV4-3 to TRBJ1-5; D call uncertain. V dropped 0 bases and J dropped 6 bases, with 9 bases sitting between them. Germline CDR1 reads LGHNA; CDR2 reads YSLEER. There are 14 residues in the CDR3. For the CDR3, the DNA is TGCGCCAGCAGCCAAGAAATCGGTGGTCAGCCCCAGCATTTT. Its translation: CASSQEIGGQPQHF.

Here the CDR3 DNA reads TGTGCCAGCAGCTCGGACAAATCCATCTCTGGGGCCAACGTCCTGACTTTC. It yields the protein CASSSDKSISGANVLTF. The chain joins TRBV5-4 to TRBJ2-6, with D tentatively TRBD1 (5 bases). This CDR3 contains 17 residues. The germline gives CDR1 SGHNT, CDR2 YYREEE (reference sequence). V lost 3 bases, J lost 0 bases, and 13 bases lay in between.

J is TRBJ2-3 and V is TRBV7-2, with 7 bases that match TRBD1. The CDR3 spans 15 residues. Germline loops: CDR1 SGHTA, CDR2 FQGNSA. Trimming took 0 bases from V and 2 from J; bases not matched to a gene: 2. CDR3 coding DNA: TGTGCCAGCAGCTTAGCGGGACAGCACACAGATACGCAGTATTTT. Translation gives CASSLAGQHTDTQYF. Complete variable domain (other parts from reference TRBV7-2 and TRBJ2-3): GAGVSQSPSNKVTEKGKDVELRCDPISGHTALYWYRQSLGQGLEFLIYFQGNSAPDKSGLPSDRFSAERTGGSVSTLTIQRTQQEDSAVYLCASSLAGQHTDTQYFGPGTRLTVL.

The chain uses TRBV7-6 and TRBJ1-6; D is unclear. Germline V CDR1 and CDR2: SGHVS, FNYEAQ. The CDR3 loop spans 15 amino acids. V was shortened by 3 bases and J by 0 bases, with 6 bases between the two germline ends. CDR3 in amino acids: CASSLQNSYNSPLHF. The CDR3, as DNA: TGTGCCAGCAGCTTGCAGAACTCCTATAATTCACCCCTCCACTTT.

This rearrangement joins TRBV28 to TRBJ1-1; D is possibly TRBD1 (5 bases). Germline CDR1 is MDHEN and CDR2 is SYDVKM. V was cut by 3 bases and J by 11 bases, with 16 bases left in between. This CDR3 has 13 residues. The CDR3 is CASSLGRPGGAFF. The CDR3 DNA sequence: TGTGCCAGCAGTTTGGGCAGGCCGGGGGGGGCTTTCTTT.

This clone has just a few counts. The rearrangement joins TRBV5-1 to TRBJ2-3, with 8 bases lining up with TRBD2. The V and J ends lost 0 bases and 4 bases, in that order; junction bases with no gene match: 4. The CDR3 spans 15 residues. Germline loops: CDR1 SGHRS, CDR2 YFSETQ. The CDR3 is CASSLGAGASDTQYF. The DNA for the CDR3 is TGCGCCAGCAGCTTGGGAGCGGGAGCGTCAGATACGCAGTATTTT.

A few counts support this clone. The chain recombines TRBV28 with TRBJ2-1; 11 nucleotides line up with TRBD1. The CDR3 totals 15 residues. V trimming: 4 bases; J trimming: 7 bases; junction bases outside the gene matches: 6. Germline CDR1 reads MDHEN; CDR2 reads SYDVKM. CDR3 protein: CASSSPGQGENEQFF. CDR3 nucleotide sequence: TGTGCCAGCAGTTCCCCGGGACAGGGGGAGAATGAGCAGTTCTTC.

The chain is built from TRBV28 and TRBJ2-1; TRBD2 aligns across 8 bases. Germline-derived CDR1 and CDR2 are MDHEN and SYDVKM. CDR3 length: 13 amino acids. J was trimmed by 6 bases and V by 9 bases; bases with no gene match: 7. CDR3 residues: CASRGGLANEQFF. DNA of the CDR3: TGTGCCAGTCGGGGGGGTTTGGCCAATGAGCAGTTCTTC.